The rows below give T cell receptor beta chains drawn from one sample of a study of beta chain features in type 1 diabetes. Measured with immunoSEQ multiplex PCR; TCRdb has only the in-frame clones, and not every one. Of 850,000 to 900,000 clones in the sample, 15% to 20% were seen once. Sequenced: naive CD4+ T cells from blood. The receptors here all came from a woman in her late teens or twenties in good health. Each CDR3 is given with its conserved first and last residue.

cdr3_aa: CASSHTGYGYTF; v_call: TRBV6-6; j_call: TRBJ1-2
cdr3_aa: CASSPGASMDTQYF; v_call: TRBV18; j_call: TRBJ2-3
cdr3_aa: CASSLPLWRDKPSNEQFF; v_call: TRBV28; j_call: TRBJ2-1
cdr3_aa: CASSVLPEDQPQHF; v_call: TRBV2; j_call: TRBJ1-5
cdr3_aa: CASSQGRGGTDTQYF; v_call: TRBV11-2; j_call: TRBJ2-3
cdr3_aa: CASRREYSGNTIYF; v_call: TRBV19; j_call: TRBJ1-3
cdr3_aa: CASSRRQGDILFF; v_call: TRBV7-8; j_call: TRBJ1-4
cdr3_aa: CASSPGLASMGLFF; v_call: TRBV7-8; j_call: TRBJ1-4
cdr3_aa: CASSLVGEDEQFF; v_call: TRBV7-9; j_call: TRBJ2-1
cdr3_aa: CASSPGQGAIEQFF; v_call: TRBV6-4; j_call: TRBJ2-1
cdr3_aa: CASSLSRSYYGYTF; v_call: TRBV28; j_call: TRBJ1-2
cdr3_aa: CASTGTPTGELFF; v_call: TRBV2; j_call: TRBJ2-2
cdr3_aa: CASSFGYNTEAFF; v_call: TRBV5-1; j_call: TRBJ1-1
cdr3_aa: CASSLTGVGNTIYF; v_call: TRBV6-5; j_call: TRBJ1-3
cdr3_aa: CATSRDRGGETQYF; v_call: TRBV15; j_call: TRBJ2-5
cdr3_aa: CASSLVTRYTDTQYF; v_call: TRBV7-9; j_call: TRBJ2-3
cdr3_aa: CSVLTGTGEVGFF; v_call: TRBV29-1; j_call: TRBJ2-1
cdr3_aa: CASSQRYGTISPTDTQYF; v_call: TRBV7-6; j_call: TRBJ2-3
cdr3_aa: CAISESIVMAGTKNIQYF; v_call: TRBV10-3; j_call: TRBJ2-4
cdr3_aa: CASSKDRGSYEQYF; v_call: TRBV5-4; j_call: TRBJ2-7
cdr3_aa: CASSDFRSGRSTDTQYF; v_call: TRBV2; j_call: TRBJ2-3
cdr3_aa: CASSSRDRGETQYF; v_call: TRBV11-1; j_call: TRBJ2-5
cdr3_aa: CASSPRGTGKAFF; v_call: TRBV5-4; j_call: TRBJ1-1
cdr3_aa: CASSFAGTELSGGYTF; v_call: TRBV28; j_call: TRBJ1-2
cdr3_aa: CASRGGGYFNQPQHF; v_call: TRBV28; j_call: TRBJ1-5
cdr3_aa: CASSIPSGNRNEQFF; v_call: TRBV19; j_call: TRBJ2-1
cdr3_aa: CASSQSAGGAYEQYF; v_call: TRBV18; j_call: TRBJ2-7
cdr3_aa: CASTPGLAIYNEQFF; v_call: TRBV5-6; j_call: TRBJ2-1
cdr3_aa: CASSSKNRGRNTEAFF; v_call: TRBV7-9; j_call: TRBJ1-1
cdr3_aa: CASSTRGGIEQFF; v_call: TRBV7-8; j_call: TRBJ2-1
cdr3_aa: CASRVGANYEQYF; v_call: TRBV28; j_call: TRBJ2-7
cdr3_aa: CASSSGTHNTGELFF; v_call: TRBV4-2; j_call: TRBJ2-2
cdr3_aa: CASSQGATATDTQYF; v_call: TRBV4-3; j_call: TRBJ2-3
cdr3_aa: CASSRLSNNNSPLHF; v_call: TRBV27; j_call: TRBJ1-6
cdr3_aa: CASSLLWGPGSYNEQFF; v_call: TRBV27; j_call: TRBJ2-1
cdr3_aa: CASSFIGRGRHQETQYF; v_call: TRBV7-2; j_call: TRBJ2-5
cdr3_aa: CASSFWQGQPQHF; v_call: TRBV5-6; j_call: TRBJ1-5
cdr3_aa: CASSQRRGSRPGELFF; v_call: TRBV4-2; j_call: TRBJ2-2
cdr3_aa: CASSLWPGQPQHF; v_call: TRBV7-9; j_call: TRBJ1-5
cdr3_aa: CASSLGSGGPWNEQFF; v_call: TRBV11-2; j_call: TRBJ2-1
cdr3_aa: CASNPRREGPYEQYF; v_call: TRBV28; j_call: TRBJ2-7
cdr3_aa: CASSSAAIKETQYF; v_call: TRBV5-1; j_call: TRBJ2-5
cdr3_aa: CASSSGGPVSTTGELFF; v_call: TRBV28; j_call: TRBJ2-2
cdr3_aa: CASSQNPIQGGRRGYTF; v_call: TRBV4-3; j_call: TRBJ1-2
cdr3_aa: CASSRLAGDETQYF; v_call: TRBV7-9; j_call: TRBJ2-5
cdr3_aa: CASSVSGTNQPQHF; v_call: TRBV6-1; j_call: TRBJ1-5
cdr3_aa: CASSDYDEQYF; v_call: TRBV25-1; j_call: TRBJ2-7
cdr3_aa: CASSQDRDRGFEQYF; v_call: TRBV14; j_call: TRBJ2-7
cdr3_aa: CASSLTSGNTIYF; v_call: TRBV11-2; j_call: TRBJ1-3
cdr3_aa: CASSYSKNVVGNEQFF; v_call: TRBV6-6; j_call: TRBJ2-1
cdr3_aa: CARETVAWGYTF; v_call: TRBV6-4; j_call: TRBJ1-2
cdr3_aa: CASSTQGYEQYF; v_call: TRBV28; j_call: TRBJ2-7
cdr3_aa: CASKREGYDEQFF; v_call: TRBV2; j_call: TRBJ2-1